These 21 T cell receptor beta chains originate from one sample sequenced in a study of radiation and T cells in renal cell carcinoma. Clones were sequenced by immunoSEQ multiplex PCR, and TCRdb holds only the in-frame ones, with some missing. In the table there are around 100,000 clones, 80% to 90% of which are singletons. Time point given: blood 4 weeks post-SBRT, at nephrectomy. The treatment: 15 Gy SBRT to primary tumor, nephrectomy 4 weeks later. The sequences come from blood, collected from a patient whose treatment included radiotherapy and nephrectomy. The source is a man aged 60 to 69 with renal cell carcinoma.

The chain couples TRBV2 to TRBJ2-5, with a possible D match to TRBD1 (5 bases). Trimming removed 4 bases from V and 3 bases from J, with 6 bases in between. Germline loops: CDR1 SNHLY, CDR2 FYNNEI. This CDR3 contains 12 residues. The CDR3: CASSVGEETQYF. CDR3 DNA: TGTGCCAGCAGTGTAGGGGAAGAGACCCAGTACTTC. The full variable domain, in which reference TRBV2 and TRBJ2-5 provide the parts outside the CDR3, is EPEVTQTPSHQVTQMGQEVILRCVPISNHLYFYWYRQILGQKVEFLVSFYNNEISEKSEIFDDQFSVERPDGSNFTLKIRSTKLEDSAMYFCASSVGEETQYFGPGTRLLVL.

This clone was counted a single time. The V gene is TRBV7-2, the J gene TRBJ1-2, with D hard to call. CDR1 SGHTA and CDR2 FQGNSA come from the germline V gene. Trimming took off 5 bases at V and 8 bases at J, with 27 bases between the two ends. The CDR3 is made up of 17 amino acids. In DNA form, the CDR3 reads TGTGCCAGCAGCGGCTCGGGGTTCGACTATGCAAGTGCCGGCTACACCTTC. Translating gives CASSGSGFDYASAGYTF. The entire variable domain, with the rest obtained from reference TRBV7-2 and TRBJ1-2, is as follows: GAGVSQSPSNKVTEKGKDVELRCDPISGHTALYWYRQSLGQGLEFLIYFQGNSAPDKSGLPSDRFSAERTGGSVSTLTIQRTQQEDSAVYLCASSGSGFDYASAGYTFGSGTRLTVV.

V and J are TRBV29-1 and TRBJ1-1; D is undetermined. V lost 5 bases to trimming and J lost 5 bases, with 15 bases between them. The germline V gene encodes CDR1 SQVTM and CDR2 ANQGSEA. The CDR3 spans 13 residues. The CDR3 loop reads CSVPGNPGTEAFF. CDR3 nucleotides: TGCAGCGTTCCGGGGAATCCCGGGACTGAAGCTTTCTTT. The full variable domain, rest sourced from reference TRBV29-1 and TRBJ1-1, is SAVISQKPSRDICQRGTSLTIQCQVDSQVTMMFWYRQQPGQSLTLIATANQGSEATYESGFVIDKFPISRPNLTFSTLTVSNMSPEDSSIYLCSVPGNPGTEAFFGQGTRLTVV.

The CDR3 loop reads CASSLGSGGTTEAFF. CDR3 in DNA: TGTGCCAGCAGCTTAGGTAGCGGGGGGACCACTGAAGCTTTCTTT. This sequence joins TRBV11-2 and TRBJ1-1; possible D gene TRBD1, 5 bases. V lost 1 base to trimming and J lost 4 bases, with 13 bases between them. There are 15 residues in the CDR3. CDR1 and CDR2 (germline): SGHAT, FQNNGV.

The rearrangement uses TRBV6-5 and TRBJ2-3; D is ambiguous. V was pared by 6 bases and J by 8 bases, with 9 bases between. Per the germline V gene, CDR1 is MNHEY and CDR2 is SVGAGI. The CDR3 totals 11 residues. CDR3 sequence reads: CASRLLGTQYF. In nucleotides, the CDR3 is TGTGCCAGCAGGCTTTTGGGTACGCAGTATTTT.

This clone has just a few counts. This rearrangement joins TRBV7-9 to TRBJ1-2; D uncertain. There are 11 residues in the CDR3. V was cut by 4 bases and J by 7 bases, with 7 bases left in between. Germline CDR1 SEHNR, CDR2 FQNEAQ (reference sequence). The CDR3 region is CASSSARGYTF. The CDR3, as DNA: TGTGCCAGCAGCTCCGCTCGTGGCTACACCTTC. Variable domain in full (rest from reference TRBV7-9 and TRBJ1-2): DTGVSQNPRHKITKRGQNVTFRCDPISEHNRLYWYRQTLGQGPEFLTYFQNEAQLEKSRLLSDRFSAERPKGSFSTLEIQRTEQGDSAMYLCASSSARGYTFGSGTRLTVV.

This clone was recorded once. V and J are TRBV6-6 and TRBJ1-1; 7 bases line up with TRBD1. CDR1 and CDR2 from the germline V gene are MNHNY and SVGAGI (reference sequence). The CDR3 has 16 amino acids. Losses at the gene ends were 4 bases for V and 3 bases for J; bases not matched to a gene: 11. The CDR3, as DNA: TGTGCCAGCAGTTCCGTTCGGGACAGAGGTTACACTGAAGCTTTCTTT. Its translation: CASSSVRDRGYTEAFF.

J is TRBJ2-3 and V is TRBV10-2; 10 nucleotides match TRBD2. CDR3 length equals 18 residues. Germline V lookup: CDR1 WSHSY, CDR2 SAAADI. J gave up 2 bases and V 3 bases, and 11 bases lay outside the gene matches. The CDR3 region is CASSDVPSGSLTTDTQYF. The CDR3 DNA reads TGCGCCAGCAGTGACGTCCCTAGCGGGAGCCTCACCACAGATACGCAGTATTTT.

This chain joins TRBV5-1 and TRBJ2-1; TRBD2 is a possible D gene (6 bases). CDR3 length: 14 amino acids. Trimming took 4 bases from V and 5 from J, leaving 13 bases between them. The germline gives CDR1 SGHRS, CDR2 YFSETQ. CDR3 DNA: TGCGCCAGCAGCCTCCTCCTAGCGAACAATGAGCAGTTCTTC. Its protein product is CASSLLLANNEQFF.

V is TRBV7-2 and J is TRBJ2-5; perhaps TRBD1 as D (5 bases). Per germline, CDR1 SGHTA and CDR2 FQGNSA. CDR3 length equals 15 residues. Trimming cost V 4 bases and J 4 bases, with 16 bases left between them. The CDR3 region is CASSSTYGQGETQYF. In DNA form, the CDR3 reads TGTGCCAGCAGCTCAACTTATGGGCAGGGAGAGACCCAGTACTTC.

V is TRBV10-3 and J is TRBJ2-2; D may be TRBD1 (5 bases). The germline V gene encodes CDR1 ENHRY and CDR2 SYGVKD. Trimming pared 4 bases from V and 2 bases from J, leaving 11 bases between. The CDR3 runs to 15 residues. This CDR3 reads CAISVTQDNTGELFF. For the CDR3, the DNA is TGTGCCATCAGTGTAACACAGGACAACACCGGGGAGCTGTTTTTT.

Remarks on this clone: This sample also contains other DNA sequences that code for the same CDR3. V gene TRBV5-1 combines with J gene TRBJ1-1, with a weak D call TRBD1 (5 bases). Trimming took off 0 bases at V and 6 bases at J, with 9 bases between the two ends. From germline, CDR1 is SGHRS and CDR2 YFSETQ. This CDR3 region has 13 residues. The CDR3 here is CASSLAGGAEAFF. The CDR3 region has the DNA TGCGCCAGCAGCTTGGCCGGAGGGGCTGAAGCTTTCTTT.

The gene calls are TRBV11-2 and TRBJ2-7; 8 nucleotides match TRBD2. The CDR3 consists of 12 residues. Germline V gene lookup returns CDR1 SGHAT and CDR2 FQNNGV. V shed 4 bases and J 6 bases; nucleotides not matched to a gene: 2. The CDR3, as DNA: TGTGCCAGCAGCTGGACTAGCCTCGAGCAGTACTTC. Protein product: CASSWTSLEQYF.

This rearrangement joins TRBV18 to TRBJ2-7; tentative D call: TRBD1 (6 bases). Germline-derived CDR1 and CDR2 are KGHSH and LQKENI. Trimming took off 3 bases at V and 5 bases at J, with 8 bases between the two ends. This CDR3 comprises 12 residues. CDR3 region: CASSPQGNEQYF. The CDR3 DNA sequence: TGTGCCAGCTCACCCCAGGGGAACGAGCAGTACTTC.

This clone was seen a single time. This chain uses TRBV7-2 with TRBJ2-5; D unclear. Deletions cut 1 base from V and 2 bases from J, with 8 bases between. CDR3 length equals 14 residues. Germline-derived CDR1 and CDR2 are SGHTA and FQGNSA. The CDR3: CASSLVRIQETQYF. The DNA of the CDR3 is TGTGCCAGCAGCTTAGTCAGGATACAAGAGACCCAGTACTTC. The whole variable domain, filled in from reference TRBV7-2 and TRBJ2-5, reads GAGVSQSPSNKVTEKGKDVELRCDPISGHTALYWYRQSLGQGLEFLIYFQGNSAPDKSGLPSDRFSAERTGGSVSTLTIQRTQQEDSAVYLCASSLVRIQETQYFGPGTRLLVL.

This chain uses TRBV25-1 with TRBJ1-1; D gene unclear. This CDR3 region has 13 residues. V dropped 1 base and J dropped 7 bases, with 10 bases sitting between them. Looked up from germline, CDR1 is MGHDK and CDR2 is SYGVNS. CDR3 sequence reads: CASSESYSLEAFF. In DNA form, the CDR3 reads TGTGCCAGCAGTGAATCTTATTCCCTTGAAGCTTTCTTT.

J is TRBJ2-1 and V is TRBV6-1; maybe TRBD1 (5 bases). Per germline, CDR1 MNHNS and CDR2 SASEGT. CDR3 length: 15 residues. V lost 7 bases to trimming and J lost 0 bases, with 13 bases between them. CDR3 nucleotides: TGTGCCAGCATAAGAGCTCAGGGCTCCTACAATGAGCAGTTCTTC. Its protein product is CASIRAQGSYNEQFF.

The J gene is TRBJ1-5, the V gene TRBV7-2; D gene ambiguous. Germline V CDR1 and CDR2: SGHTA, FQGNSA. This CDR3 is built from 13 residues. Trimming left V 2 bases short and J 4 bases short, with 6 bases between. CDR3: CASSLRRNQPQHF. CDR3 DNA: TGTGCCAGCAGCTTACGGCGGAATCAGCCCCAGCATTTT.

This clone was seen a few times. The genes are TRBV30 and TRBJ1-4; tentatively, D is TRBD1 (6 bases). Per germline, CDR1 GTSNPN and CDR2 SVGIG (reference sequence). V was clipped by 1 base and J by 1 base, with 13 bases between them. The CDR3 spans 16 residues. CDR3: CAWSAQGRQTNEKLFF. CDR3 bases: TGTGCCTGGAGTGCCCAGGGGAGGCAAACTAATGAAAAACTGTTTTTT.

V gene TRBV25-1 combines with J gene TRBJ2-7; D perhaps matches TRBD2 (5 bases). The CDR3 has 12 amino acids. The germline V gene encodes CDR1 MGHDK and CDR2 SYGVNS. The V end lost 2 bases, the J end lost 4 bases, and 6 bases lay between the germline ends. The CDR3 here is CASSETGYEQYF. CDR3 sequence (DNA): TGTGCCAGCAGTGAAACGGGGTACGAGCAGTACTTC.

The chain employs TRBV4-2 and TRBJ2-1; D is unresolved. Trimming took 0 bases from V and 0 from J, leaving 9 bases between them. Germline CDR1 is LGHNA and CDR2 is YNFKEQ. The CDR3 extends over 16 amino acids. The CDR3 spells CASSQDLTSSYNEQFF. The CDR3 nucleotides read TGTGCCAGCAGCCAAGATCTGACGAGCTCCTACAATGAGCAGTTCTTC.